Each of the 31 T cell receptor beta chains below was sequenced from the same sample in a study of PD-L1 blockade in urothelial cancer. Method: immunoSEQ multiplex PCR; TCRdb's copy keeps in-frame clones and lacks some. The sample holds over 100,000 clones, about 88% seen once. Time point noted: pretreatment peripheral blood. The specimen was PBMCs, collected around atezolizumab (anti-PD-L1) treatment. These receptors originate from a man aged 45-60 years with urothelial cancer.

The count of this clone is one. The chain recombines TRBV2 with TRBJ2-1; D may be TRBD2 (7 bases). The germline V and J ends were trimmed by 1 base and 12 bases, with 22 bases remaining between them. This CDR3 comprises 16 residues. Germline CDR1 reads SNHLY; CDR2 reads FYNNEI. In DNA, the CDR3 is TGTGCCAGCAGTGAAGGGGGGGCTAGCGGAGGGTACCGGCAGTTCTTC. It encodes CASSEGGASGGYRQFF.

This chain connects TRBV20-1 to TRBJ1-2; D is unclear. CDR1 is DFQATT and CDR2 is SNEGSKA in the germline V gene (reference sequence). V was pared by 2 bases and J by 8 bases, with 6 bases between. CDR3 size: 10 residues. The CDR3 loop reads CSARHGGYTF. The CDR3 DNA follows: TGCAGTGCTAGACATGGCGGCTACACCTTC.

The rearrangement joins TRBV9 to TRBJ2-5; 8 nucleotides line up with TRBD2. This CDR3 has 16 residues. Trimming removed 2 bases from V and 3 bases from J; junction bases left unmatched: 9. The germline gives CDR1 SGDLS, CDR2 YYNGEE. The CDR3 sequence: CASSVGRAGAEETQYF. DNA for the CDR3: TGTGCCAGCAGCGTCGGTCGAGCGGGAGCTGAAGAGACCCAGTACTTC.

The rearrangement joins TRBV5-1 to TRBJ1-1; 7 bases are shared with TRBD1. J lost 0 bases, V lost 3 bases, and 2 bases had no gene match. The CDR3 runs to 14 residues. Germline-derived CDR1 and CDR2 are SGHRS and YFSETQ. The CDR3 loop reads CASSYQGVNTEAFF. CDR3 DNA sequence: TGCGCCAGCAGCTATCAGGGGGTGAACACTGAAGCTTTCTTT.

For the CDR3, the DNA is TGCGCCAGCAGCACCGGCAGTGCCGGGAATGAGCAGTTCTTC. Translated: CASSTGSAGNEQFF. The rearrangement joins TRBV4-1 to TRBJ2-1; D uncertain. CDR3 size: 14 residues. V was clipped by 5 bases and J by 7 bases, with 15 bases between them. CDR1 and CDR2 (germline): MGHRA, YSYEKL.

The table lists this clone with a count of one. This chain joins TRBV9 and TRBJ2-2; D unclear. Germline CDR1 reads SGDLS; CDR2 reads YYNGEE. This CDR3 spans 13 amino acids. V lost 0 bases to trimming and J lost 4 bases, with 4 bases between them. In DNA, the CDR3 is TGTGCCAGCAGCGTAGCCGGCACCGGGGAGCTGTTTTTT. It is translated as CASSVAGTGELFF.

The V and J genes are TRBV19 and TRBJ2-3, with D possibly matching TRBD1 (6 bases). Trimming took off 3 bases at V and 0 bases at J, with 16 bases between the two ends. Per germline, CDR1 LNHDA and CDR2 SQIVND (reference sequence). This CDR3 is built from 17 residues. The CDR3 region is CASSIRRWTASTDTQYF. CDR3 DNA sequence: TGTGCCAGTAGTATTCGGCGTTGGACAGCGAGCACAGATACGCAGTATTTT.

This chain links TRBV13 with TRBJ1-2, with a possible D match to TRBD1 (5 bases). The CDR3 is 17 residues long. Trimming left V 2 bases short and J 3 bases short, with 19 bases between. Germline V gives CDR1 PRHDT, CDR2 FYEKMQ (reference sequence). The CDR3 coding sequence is TGTGCCAGCAGCTTAAATCTGCGCGGGGGGGTAGACTATGGCTACACCTTC. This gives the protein CASSLNLRGGVDYGYTF.

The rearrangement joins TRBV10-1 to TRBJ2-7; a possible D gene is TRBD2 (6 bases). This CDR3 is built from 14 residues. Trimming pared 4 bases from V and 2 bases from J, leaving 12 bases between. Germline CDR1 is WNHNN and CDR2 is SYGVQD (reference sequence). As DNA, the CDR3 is TGCGCCAGCAGTGTGGAGGGAATCCCCTACGAGCAGTACTTC. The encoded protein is CASSVEGIPYEQYF.

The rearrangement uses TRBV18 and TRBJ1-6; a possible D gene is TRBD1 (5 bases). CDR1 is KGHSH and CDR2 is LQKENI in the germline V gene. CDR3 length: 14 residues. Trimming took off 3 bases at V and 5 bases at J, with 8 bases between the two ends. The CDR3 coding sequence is TGTGCCAGCTCACCCGACAGCCATAATTCACCCCTCCACTTT. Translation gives CASSPDSHNSPLHF.

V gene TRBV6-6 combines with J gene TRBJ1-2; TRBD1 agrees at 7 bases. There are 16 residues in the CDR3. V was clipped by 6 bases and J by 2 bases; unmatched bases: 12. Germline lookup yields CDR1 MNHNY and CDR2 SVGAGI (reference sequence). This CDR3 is CASSHPNDRANYGYTF. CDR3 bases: TGTGCCAGCAGCCACCCCAACGACAGGGCGAACTATGGCTACACCTTC.

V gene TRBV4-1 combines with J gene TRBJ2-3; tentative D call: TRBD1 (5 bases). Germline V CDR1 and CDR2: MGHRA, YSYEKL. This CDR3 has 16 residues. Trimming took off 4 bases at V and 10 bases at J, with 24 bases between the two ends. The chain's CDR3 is CASSPAETQGSLAQYF. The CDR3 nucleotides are TGCGCCAGCAGCCCGGCCGAGACTCAGGGCTCTTTGGCGCAGTATTTT.

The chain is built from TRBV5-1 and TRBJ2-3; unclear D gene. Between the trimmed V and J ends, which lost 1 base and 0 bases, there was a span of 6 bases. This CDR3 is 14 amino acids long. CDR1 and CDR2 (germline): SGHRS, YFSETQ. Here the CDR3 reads CASSLSTSTDTQYF. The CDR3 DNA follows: TGCGCCAGCAGCTTGTCGACTAGCACAGATACGCAGTATTTT.

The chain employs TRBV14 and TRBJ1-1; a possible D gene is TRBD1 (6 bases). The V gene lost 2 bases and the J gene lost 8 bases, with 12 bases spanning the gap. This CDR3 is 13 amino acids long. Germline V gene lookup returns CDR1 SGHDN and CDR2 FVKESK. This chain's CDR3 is CASSQLRGGEAFF. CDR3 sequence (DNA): TGTGCCAGCAGCCAACTCCGCGGGGGCGAAGCTTTCTTT.

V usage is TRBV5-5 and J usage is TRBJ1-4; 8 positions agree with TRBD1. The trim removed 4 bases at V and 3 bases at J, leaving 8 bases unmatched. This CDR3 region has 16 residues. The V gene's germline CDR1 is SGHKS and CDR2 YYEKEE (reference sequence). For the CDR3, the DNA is TGTGCCAGCAGCCCGCTAGGACAGGGTTCTAATGAAAAACTGTTTTTT. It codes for CASSPLGQGSNEKLFF.

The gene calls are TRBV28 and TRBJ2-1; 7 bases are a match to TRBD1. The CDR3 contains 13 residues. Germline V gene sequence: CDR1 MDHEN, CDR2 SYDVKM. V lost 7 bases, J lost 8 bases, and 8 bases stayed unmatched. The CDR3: CASTVGGSYEQFF. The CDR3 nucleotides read TGTGCCAGCACCGTAGGGGGCTCCTATGAGCAGTTCTTC.

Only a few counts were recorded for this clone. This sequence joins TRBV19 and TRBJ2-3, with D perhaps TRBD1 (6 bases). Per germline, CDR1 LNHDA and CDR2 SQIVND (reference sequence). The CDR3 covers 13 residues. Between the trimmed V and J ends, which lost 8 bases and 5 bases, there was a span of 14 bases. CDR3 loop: CASGRDKIDTQYF. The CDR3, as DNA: TGTGCCAGTGGTCGGGACAAGATAGATACGCAGTATTTT.

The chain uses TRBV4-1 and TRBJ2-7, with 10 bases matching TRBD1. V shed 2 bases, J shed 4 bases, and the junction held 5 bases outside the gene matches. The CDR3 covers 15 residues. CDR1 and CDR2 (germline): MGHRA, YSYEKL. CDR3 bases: TGCGCCAGCAGCCAAATGGGACAGGGGACATACGAGCAGTACTTC. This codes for CASSQMGQGTYEQYF.

The CDR3 DNA sequence: TGTGCCAGCAGCTTACTGCTAGCGGGGAGCGGTGAGCAGTTCTTC. It is translated as CASSLLLAGSGEQFF. The chain carries TRBV11-2 and TRBJ2-1; 9 bases line up with TRBD2. CDR3 length: 15 amino acids. V trimming: 2 bases; J trimming: 9 bases; junction bases outside the gene matches: 8. Germline assignment: CDR1 SGHAT and CDR2 FQNNGV.

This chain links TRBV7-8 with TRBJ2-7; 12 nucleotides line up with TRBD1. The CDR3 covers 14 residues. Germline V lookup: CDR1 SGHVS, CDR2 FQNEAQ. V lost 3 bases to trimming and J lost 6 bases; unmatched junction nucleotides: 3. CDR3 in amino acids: CASSFRDRGLEQYF. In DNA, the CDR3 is TGTGCCAGCAGCTTCCGGGACAGGGGGCTCGAGCAGTACTTC.

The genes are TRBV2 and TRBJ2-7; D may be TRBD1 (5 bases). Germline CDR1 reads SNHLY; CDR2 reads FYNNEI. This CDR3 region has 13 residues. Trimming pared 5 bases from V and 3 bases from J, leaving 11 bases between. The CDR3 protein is CASSLSTVYEQYF. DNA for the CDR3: TGTGCCAGCAGTTTATCGACAGTCTACGAGCAGTACTTC.

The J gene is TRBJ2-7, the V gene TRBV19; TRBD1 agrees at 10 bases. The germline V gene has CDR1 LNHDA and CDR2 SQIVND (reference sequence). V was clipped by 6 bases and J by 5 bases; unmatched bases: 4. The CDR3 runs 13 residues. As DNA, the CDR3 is TGTGCCAGTAGGGCCGGGACAGGGGACGAGCAGTACTTC. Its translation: CASRAGTGDEQYF.

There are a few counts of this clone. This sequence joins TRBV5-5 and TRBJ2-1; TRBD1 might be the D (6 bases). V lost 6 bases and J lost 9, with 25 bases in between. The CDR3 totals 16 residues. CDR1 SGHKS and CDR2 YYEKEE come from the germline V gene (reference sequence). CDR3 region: CASTPGQSSLLVEQFF. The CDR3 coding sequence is TGTGCCAGCACCCCAGGACAGTCGTCTCTGTTGGTTGAGCAGTTCTTC. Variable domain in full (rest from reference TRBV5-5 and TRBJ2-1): DAGVTQSPTHLIKTRGQQVTLRCSPISGHKSVSWYQQVLGQGPQFIFQYYEKEERGRGNFPDRFSARQFPNYSSELNVNALLLGDSALYLCASTPGQSSLLVEQFFGPGTRLTVL.

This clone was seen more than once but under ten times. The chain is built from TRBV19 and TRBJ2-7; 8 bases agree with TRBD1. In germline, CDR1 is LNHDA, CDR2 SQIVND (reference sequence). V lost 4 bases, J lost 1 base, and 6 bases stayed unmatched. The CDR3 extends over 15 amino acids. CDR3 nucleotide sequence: TGTGCCAGTAGTACCAGGACAGGGCAATCCTACGAGCAGTACTTC. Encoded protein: CASSTRTGQSYEQYF.

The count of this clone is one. The CDR3 protein is CASSSTGLNTGELFF. The CDR3 coding sequence is TGTGCCAGCAGCTCGACGGGACTTAACACCGGGGAGCTGTTTTTT. V and J are TRBV7-8 and TRBJ2-2, with a tentative D call TRBD2 (6 bases). Germline V gives CDR1 SGHVS, CDR2 FQNEAQ. V lost 4 bases and J lost 2, with 11 bases in between. There are 15 residues in the CDR3.

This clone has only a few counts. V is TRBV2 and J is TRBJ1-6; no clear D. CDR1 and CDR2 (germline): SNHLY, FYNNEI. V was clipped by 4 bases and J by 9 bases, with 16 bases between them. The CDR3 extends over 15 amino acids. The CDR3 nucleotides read TGTGCCAGCAGTGGTGGTGCCAGGCTAGCTTCACCCCTCCACTTT. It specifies CASSGGARLASPLHF. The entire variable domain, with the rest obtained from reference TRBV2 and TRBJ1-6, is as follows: EPEVTQTPSHQVTQMGQEVILRCVPISNHLYFYWYRQILGQKVEFLVSFYNNEISEKSEIFDDQFSVERPDGSNFTLKIRSTKLEDSAMYFCASSGGARLASPLHFGNGTRLTVT.

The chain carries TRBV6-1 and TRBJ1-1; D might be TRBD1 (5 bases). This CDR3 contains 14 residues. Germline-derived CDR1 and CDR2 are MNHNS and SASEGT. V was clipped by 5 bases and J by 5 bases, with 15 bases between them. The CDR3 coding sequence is TGTGCCAGCAGTACGACAGCTTGGGCAACTGAAGCTTTCTTT. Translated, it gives CASSTTAWATEAFF.

Here the CDR3 DNA reads TGTGCCAGCAGCGAGGACTATTTCGGAACCGGGGAGCTGTTTTTT. This encodes CASSEDYFGTGELFF. This sequence joins TRBV7-2 and TRBJ2-2; TRBD2 is a possible D gene (6 bases). Trimming stripped 5 bases from V and 5 bases from J, with 15 bases between. Looked up from germline, CDR1 is SGHTA and CDR2 is FQGNSA. The CDR3 covers 15 residues.

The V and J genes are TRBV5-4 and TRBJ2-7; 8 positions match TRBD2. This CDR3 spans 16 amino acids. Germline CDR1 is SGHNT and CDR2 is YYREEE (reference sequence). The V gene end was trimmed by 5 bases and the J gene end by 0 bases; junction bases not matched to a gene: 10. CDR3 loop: CASSSGTSGVSYEQYF. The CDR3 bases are TGTGCCAGCAGTTCTGGGACTAGTGGGGTCTCCTACGAGCAGTACTTC.

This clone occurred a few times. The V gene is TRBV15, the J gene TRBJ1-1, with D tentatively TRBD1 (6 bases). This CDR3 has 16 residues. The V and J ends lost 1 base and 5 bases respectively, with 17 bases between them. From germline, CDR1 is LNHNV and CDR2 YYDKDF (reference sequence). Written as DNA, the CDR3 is TGTGCCACCAGCAGAGGGAGAGGGGGATGGGGAACTGAAGCTTTCTTT. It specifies CATSRGRGGWGTEAFF.

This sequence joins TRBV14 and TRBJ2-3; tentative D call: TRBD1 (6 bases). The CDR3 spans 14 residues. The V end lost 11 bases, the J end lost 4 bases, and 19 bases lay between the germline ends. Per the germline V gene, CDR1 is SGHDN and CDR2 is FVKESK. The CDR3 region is CAVSRTGRADTQYF. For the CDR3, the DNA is TGTGCCGTCAGCCGAACAGGGCGCGCAGATACGCAGTATTTT. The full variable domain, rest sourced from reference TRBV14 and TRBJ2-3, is EAGVTQFPSHSVIEKGQTVTLRCDPISGHDNLYWYRRVMGKEIKFLLHFVKESKQDESGMPNNRFLAERTGGTYSTLKVQPAELEDSGVYFCAVSRTGRADTQYFGPGTRLTVL.